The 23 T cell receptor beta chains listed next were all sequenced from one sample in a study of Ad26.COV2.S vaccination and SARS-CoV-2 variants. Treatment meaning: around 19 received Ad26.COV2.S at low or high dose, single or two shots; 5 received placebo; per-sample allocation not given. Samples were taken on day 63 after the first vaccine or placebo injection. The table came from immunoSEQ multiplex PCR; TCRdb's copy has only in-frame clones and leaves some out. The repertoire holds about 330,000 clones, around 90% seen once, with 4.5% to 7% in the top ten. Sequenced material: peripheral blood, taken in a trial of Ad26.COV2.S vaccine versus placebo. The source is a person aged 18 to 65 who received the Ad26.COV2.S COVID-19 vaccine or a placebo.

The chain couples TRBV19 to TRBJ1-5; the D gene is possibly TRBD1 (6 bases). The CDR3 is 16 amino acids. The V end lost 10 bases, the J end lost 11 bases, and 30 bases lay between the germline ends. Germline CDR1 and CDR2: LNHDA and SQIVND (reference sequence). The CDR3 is CAIPFYPGHPHGTQHF. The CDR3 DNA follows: TGTGCCATTCCGTTTTACCCGGGACACCCCCATGGGACCCAGCATTTT.

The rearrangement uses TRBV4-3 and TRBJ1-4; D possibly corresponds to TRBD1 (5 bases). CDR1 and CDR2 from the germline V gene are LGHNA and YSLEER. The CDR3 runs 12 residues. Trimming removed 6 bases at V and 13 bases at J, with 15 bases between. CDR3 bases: TGCGCCAGCAGACGATTTACGGGGCCACTGTTTTTT. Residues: CASRRFTGPLFF.

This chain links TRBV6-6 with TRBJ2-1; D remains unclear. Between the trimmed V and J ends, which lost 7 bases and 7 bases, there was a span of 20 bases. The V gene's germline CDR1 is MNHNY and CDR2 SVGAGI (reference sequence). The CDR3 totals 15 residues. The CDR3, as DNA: TGTGCCAGCACCGAATCTCCCCCCCTAGAGAATGAGCAGTTCTTC. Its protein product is CASTESPPLENEQFF.

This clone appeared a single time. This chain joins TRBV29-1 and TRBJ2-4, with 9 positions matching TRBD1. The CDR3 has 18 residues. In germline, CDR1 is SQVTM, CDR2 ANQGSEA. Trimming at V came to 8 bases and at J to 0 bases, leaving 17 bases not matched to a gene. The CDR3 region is CSCYLTGQGPLAKNIQYF. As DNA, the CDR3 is TGCAGCTGCTATTTAACGGGACAGGGCCCTCTAGCCAAAAACATTCAGTACTTC.

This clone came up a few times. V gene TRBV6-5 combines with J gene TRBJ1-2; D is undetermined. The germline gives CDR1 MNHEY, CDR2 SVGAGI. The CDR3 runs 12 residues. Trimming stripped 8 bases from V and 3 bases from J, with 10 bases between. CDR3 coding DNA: TGTGCCAGCGGGCTTTATGACTATGGCTACACCTTC. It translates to CASGLYDYGYTF.

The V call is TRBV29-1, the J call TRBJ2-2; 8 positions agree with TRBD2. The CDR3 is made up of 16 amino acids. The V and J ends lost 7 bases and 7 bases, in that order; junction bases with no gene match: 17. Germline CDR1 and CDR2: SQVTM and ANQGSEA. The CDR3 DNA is TGCAGCGCCGGGGGGGCATCCGGGACTATGGGCGGGGAGCTGTTTTTT. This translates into CSAGGASGTMGGELFF.

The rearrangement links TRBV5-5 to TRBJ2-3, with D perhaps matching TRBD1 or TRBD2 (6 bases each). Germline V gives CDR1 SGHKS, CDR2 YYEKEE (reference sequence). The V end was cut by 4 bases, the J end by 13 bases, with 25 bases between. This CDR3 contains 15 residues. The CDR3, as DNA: TGTGCCAGCAGCCGGGGGCAGGGGATTGAGGGCTGGAAGTATTTT. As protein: CASSRGQGIEGWKYF.

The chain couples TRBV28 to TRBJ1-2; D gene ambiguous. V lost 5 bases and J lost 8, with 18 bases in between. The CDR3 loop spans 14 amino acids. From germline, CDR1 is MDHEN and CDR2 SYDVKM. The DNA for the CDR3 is TGTGCCAGCAGTGCAAGATCGGTCTCTCGCGGCTACACCTTC. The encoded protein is CASSARSVSRGYTF.

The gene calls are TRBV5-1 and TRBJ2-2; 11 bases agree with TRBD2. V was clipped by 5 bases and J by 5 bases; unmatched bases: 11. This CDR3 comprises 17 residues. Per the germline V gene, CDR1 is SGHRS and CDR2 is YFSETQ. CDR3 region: CASRTGTSGISTGELFF. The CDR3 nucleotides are TGCGCCAGCAGGACAGGGACTAGCGGAATCTCGACCGGGGAGCTGTTTTTT.

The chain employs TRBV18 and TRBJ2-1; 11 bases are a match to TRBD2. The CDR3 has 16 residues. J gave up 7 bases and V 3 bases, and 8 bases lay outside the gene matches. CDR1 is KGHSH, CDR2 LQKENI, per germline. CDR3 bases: TGTGCCAGCTCACCGATTACTAGCGGGGGTTTAAATGAGCAGTTCTTC. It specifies CASSPITSGGLNEQFF.

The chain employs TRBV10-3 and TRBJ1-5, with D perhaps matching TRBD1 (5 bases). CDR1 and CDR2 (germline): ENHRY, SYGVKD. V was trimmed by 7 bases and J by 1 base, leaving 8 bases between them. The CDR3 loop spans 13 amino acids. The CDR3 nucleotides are TGTGCCATCAAGGGGACCAGCAATCAGCCCCAGCATTTT. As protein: CAIKGTSNQPQHF.

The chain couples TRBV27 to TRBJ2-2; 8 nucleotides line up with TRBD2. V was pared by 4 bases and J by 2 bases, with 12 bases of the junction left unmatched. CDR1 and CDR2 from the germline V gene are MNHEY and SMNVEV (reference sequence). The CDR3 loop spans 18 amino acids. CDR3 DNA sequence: TGTGCCAGCAGTTCAACCCACTATAGCGGGGATAACACCGGGGAGCTGTTTTTT. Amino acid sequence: CASSSTHYSGDNTGELFF.

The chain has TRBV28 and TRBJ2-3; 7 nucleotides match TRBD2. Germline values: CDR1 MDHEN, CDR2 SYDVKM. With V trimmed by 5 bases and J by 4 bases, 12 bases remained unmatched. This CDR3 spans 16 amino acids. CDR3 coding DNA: TGTGCCAGCAGTCGTACAGCCACGGGGGGAGCAGATACGCAGTATTTT. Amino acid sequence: CASSRTATGGADTQYF. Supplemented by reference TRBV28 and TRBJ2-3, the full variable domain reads DVKVTQSSRYLVKRTGEKVFLECVQDMDHENMFWYRQDPGLGLRLIYFSYDVKMKEKGDIPEGYSVSREKKERFSLILESASTNQTSMYLCASSRTATGGADTQYFGPGTRLTVL.

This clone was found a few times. CDR3 loop: CASSPPRVGNTEAFF. As DNA, the CDR3 is TGTGCCAGCAGCCCGCCCAGGGTAGGGAACACTGAAGCTTTCTTT. The V call is TRBV5-4, the J call TRBJ1-1; possibly TRBD1 for D (5 bases). Germline-derived CDR1 and CDR2 are SGHNT and YYREEE (reference sequence). This CDR3 comprises 15 residues. V lost 4 bases, J lost 1 base, and 14 bases lay in between. Filled out from reference TRBV5-4 and TRBJ1-1, the complete variable domain reads ETGVTQSPTHLIKTRGQQVTLRCSSQSGHNTVSWYQQALGQGPQFIFQYYREEENGRGNFPPRFSGLQFPNYSSELNVNALELDDSALYLCASSPPRVGNTEAFFGQGTRLTVV.

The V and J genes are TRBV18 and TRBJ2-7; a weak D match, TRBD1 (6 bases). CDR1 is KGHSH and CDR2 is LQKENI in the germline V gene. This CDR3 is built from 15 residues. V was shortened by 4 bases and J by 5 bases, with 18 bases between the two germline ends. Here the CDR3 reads CASSREQGIQDEQYF. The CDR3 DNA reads TGTGCCAGCTCACGTGAGCAGGGGATACAGGACGAGCAGTACTTC.

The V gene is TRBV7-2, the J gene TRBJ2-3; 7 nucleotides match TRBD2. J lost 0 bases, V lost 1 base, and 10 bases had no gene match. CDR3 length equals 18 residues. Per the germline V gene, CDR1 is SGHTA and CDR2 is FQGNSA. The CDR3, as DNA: TGTGCCAGCAGCTTAGTCCTGTCTAGCGGTACTAGCACAGATACGCAGTATTTT. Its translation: CASSLVLSSGTSTDTQYF.

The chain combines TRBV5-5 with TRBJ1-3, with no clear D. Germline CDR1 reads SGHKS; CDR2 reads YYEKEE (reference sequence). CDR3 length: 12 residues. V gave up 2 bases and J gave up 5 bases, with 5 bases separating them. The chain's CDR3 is CASSFQRNTIYF. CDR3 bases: TGTGCCAGCAGCTTTCAGCGAAACACCATATATTTT.

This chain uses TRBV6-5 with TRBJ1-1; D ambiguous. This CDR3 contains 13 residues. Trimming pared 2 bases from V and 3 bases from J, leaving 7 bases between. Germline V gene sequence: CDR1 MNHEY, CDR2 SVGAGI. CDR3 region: CASSYEGYTEAFF. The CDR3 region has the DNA TGTGCCAGCAGTTACGAGGGCTACACTGAAGCTTTCTTT.

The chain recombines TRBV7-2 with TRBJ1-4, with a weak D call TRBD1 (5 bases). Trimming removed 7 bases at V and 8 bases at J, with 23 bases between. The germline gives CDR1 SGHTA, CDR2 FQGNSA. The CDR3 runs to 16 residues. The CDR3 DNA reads TGTGCCAGCACCCGACAAACGCAGGGTGGAGGGGAAAAACTGTTTTTT. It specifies CASTRQTQGGGEKLFF.

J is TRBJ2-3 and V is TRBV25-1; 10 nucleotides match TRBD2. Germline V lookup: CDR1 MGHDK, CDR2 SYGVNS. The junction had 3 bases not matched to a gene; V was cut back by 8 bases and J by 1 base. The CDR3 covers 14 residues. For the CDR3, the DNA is TGTGCCAGCGGTGGACTAGCGGGCACAGATACGCAGTATTTT. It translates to CASGGLAGTDTQYF.

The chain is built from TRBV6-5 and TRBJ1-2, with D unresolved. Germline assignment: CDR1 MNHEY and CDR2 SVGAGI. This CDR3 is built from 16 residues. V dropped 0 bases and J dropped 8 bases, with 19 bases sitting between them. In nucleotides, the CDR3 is TGTGCCAGCAGTTACTCAGGGCCCCGAACGGGAGGCGGCTACACCTTC. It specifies CASSYSGPRTGGGYTF.

The CDR3 sequence: CASSLNWATEAFF. CDR3 nucleotides: TGTGCCAGCAGTTTAAACTGGGCCACTGAAGCTTTCTTT. V usage is TRBV12-3 or TRBV12-4 and J usage is TRBJ1-1; D is unresolved. The germline V and J ends were trimmed by 2 bases and 4 bases, with 8 bases remaining between them. This CDR3 region has 13 residues.

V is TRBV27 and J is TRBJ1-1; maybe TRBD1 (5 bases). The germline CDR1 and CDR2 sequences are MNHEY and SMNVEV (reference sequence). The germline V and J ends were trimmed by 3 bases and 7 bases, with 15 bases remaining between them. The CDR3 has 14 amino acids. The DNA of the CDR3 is TGTGCCAGCAGTTTCTTAGGGGCTGGAGATGAAGCTTTCTTT. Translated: CASSFLGAGDEAFF.